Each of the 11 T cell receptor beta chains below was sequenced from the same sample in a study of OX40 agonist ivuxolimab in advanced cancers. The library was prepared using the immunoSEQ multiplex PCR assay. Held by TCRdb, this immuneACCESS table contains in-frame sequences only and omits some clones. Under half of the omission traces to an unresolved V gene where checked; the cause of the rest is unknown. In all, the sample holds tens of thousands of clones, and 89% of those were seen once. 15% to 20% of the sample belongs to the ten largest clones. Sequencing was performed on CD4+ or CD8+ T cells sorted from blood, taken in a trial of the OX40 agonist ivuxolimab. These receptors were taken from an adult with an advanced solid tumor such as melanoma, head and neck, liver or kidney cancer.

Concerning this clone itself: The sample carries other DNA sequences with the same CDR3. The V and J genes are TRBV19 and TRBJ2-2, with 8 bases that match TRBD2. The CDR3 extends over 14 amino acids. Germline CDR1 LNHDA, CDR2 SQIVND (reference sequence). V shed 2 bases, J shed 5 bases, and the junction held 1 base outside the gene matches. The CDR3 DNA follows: TGTGCCAGTAGTATACCTAGCGGGACCGGGGAGCTGTTTTTT. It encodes CASSIPSGTGELFF.

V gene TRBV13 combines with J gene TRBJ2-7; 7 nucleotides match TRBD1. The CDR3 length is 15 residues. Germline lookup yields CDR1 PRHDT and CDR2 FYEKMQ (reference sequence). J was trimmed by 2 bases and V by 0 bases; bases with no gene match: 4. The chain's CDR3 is CASSLGVGTAYEQYF. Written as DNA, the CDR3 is TGTGCCAGCAGCTTAGGGGTCGGGACAGCCTACGAGCAGTACTTC.

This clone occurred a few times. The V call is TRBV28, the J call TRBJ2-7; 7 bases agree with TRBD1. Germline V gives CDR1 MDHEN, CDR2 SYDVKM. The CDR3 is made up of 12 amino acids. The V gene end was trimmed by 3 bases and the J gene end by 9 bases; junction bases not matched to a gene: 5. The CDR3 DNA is TGTGCCAGCAGTTTCGGACAGGCGGGGCAGTACTTC. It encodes CASSFGQAGQYF.

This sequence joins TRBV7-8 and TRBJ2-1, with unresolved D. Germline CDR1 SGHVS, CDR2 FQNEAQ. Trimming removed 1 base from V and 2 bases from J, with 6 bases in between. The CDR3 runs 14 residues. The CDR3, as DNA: TGTGCCAGCAGCTTAGTTGACACCTACAATGAGCAGTTCTTC. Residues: CASSLVDTYNEQFF.

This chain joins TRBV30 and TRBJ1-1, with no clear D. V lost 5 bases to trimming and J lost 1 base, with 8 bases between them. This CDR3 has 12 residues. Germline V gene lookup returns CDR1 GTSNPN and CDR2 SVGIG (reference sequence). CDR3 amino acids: CAWDFSNTEAFF. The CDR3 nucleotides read TGTGCCTGGGACTTTTCGAACACTGAAGCTTTCTTT.

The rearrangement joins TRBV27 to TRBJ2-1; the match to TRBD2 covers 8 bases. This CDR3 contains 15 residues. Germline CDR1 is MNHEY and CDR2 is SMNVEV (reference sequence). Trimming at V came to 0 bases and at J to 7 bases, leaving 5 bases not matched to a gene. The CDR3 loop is CASSLSSGIGNEQFF. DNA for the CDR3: TGTGCCAGCAGTTTATCTAGCGGGATAGGAAATGAGCAGTTCTTC.

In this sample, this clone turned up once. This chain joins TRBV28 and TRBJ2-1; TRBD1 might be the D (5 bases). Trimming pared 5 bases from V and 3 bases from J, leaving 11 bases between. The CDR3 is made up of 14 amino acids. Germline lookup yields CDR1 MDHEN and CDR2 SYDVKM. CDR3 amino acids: CASSAQGYYNEQFF. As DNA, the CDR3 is TGTGCCAGCAGTGCGCAGGGCTACTACAATGAGCAGTTCTTC.

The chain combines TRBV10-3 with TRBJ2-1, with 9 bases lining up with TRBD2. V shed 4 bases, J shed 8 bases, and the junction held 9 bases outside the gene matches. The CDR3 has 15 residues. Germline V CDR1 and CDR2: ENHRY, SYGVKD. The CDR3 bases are TGTGCCATCAGTGTTTTAGCGGGAGCCCGCGATGAGCAGTTCTTC. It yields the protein CAISVLAGARDEQFF.

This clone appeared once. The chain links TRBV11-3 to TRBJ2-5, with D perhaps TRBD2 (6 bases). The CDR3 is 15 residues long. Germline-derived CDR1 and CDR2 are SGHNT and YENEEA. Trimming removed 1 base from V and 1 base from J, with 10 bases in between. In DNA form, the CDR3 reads TGTGCCAGCAGCTTAGTATACGGGGGCCAAGAGACCCAGTACTTC. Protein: CASSLVYGGQETQYF.

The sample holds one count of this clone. CDR3 residues: CASSQDWALNTGELFF. The CDR3 DNA is TGCGCCAGCAGCCAAGACTGGGCATTGAACACCGGGGAGCTGTTTTTT. The V and J genes are TRBV4-3 and TRBJ2-2; D is unclear. The CDR3 runs 16 residues. Trimming stripped 0 bases from V and 1 base from J, with 9 bases between. Germline CDR1 and CDR2: LGHNA and YSLEER.

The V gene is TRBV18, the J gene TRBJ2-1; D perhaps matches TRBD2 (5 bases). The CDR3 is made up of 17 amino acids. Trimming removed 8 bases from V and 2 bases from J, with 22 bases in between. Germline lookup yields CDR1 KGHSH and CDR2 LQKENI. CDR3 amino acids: CASQTTPGSRPYNEQFF. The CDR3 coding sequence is TGTGCCAGCCAAACAACCCCGGGGAGTCGCCCCTACAATGAGCAGTTCTTC.